This passage covers 5 T cell receptor beta chains from one sample sequenced in a study of blood T cell repertoires in COVID-19. The table came from immunoSEQ multiplex PCR; TCRdb's copy has only in-frame clones and leaves some out. Here the sample spans hundreds of thousands of clones, around 90% being singletons. Sample: peripheral blood. These TCRs come from a man aged 55 to 69 who had recovered from COVID-19.

The genes are TRBV6-5 and TRBJ1-6, with D unclear. Germline V gene lookup returns CDR1 MNHEY and CDR2 SVGAGI. V was cut by 0 bases and J by 9 bases, with 12 bases left in between. The CDR3 sequence is 15 residues long. Here the CDR3 DNA reads TGTGCCAGCAGTTACTCGAGTCGGTTTGTTTCACCCCTCCACTTT. It codes for CASSYSSRFVSPLHF.

This rearrangement joins TRBV5-5 to TRBJ1-6; possibly TRBD1 for D (6 bases). The V end was cut by 0 bases, the J end by 8 bases, with 15 bases between. CDR3 length: 16 amino acids. Germline V gives CDR1 SGHKS, CDR2 YYEKEE (reference sequence). The CDR3 DNA sequence: TGTGCCAGCAGCTTGGGGCTGGGGGCGGTGGATTCACCCCTCCACTTT. This sequence encodes CASSLGLGAVDSPLHF.

V gene TRBV10-3 combines with J gene TRBJ2-2, with TRBD1 matching over 8 bases. Germline V gives CDR1 ENHRY, CDR2 SYGVKD. The ends lost 2 bases at V and 3 bases at J; junction bases unmatched: 14. This CDR3 comprises 19 residues. In nucleotides, the CDR3 is TGTGCCATCAGTGAGACCACCGGGACAGGCGGTGGGCACACCGGGGAGCTGTTTTTT. Protein sequence: CAISETTGTGGGHTGELFF.

The rearrangement joins TRBV29-1 to TRBJ2-5; D unresolved. Per the germline V gene, CDR1 is SQVTM and CDR2 is ANQGSEA. This CDR3 has 12 residues. The V end was cut by 5 bases, the J end by 0 bases, with 7 bases between. CDR3 coding DNA: TGCAGCGTTAATCTGTACCAAGAGACCCAGTACTTC. Its protein product is CSVNLYQETQYF.

This CDR3 reads CASSVVGTGAGETQYF. As DNA, the CDR3 is TGTGCCAGTAGCGTGGTCGGGACAGGGGCCGGGGAGACCCAGTACTTC. The chain uses TRBV19 and TRBJ2-5; 10 nucleotides agree with TRBD1. Looked up from germline, CDR1 is LNHDA and CDR2 is SQIVND (reference sequence). This CDR3 region has 16 residues. Losses at the gene ends were 6 bases for V and 5 bases for J; bases not matched to a gene: 12.